A single T cell receptor beta chain is shown here with its context. Generated by immunoSEQ multiplex PCR, the TCRdb table keeps only in-frame clones and is missing some. Of over 150,000 clones in the sample, about four fifths are singletons; the top ten hold approximately 2%. The CDR3 length is 13 residues. Trimming pared 5 bases from V and 4 bases from J, leaving 11 bases between. The germline V gene encodes CDR1 MDHEN and CDR2 SYDVKM. The data originate from a study of blood T cell repertoires in COVID-19. The V and J genes are TRBV28 and TRBJ1-1; TRBD1 is a possible D gene (5 bases). This TCR came from a woman aged 80 or over with acute or convalescent COVID-19. Material: peripheral blood. CDR3 sequence: CASSQGFITEAFF. CDR3 coding DNA: TGTGCCAGCAGTCAGGGTTTCATCACTGAAGCTTTCTTT.